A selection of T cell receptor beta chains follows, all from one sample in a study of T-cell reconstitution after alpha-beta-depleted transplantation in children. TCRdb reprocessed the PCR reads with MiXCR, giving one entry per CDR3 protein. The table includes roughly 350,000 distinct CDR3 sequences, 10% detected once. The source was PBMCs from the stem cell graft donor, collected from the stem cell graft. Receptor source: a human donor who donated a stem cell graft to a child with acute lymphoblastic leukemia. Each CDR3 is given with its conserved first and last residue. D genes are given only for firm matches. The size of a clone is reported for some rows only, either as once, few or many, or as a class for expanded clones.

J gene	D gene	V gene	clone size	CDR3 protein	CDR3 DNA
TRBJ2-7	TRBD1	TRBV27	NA	CASSGQGARYEQYF	TGTGCCAGCAGTGGACAGGGGGCGCGTTACGAGCAGTACTTC
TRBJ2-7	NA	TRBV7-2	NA	CASSSNARGPYEQYF	TGTGCCAGCAGCTCAAATGCCAGGGGACCCTACGAGCAGTACTTC
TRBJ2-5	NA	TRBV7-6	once	CASSEGSRAKETQYF	TGTGCCAGCAGCGAGGGGAGTCGGGCAAAAGAGACCCAGTACTTC
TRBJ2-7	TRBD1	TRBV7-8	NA	CASSSLQGSNRYEQYF	TGTGCCAGCAGCTCATTACAGGGGTCCAACCGCTACGAGCAGTACTTC
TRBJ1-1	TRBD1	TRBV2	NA	CASKSQGAPDTEAFF	TGTGCCAGCAAATCCCAGGGGGCGCCGGACACTGAAGCTTTCTTT
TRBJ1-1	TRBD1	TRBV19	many	CASSTGQGGFTEAFF	TGTGCCAGTAGTACCGGACAGGGGGGATTCACTGAAGCTTTCTTT
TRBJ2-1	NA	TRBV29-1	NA	CSVWRGGREQFF	TGCAGCGTTTGGAGGGGTGGCCGTGAGCAGTTCTTC
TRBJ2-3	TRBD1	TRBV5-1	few	CASSPGQGRRADTQYF	TGCGCCAGCAGCCCGGGACAGGGAAGAAGGGCAGATACGCAGTATTTT
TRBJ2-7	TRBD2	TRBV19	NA	CASQLTSGRYYEQYF	TGTGCCAGCCAGCTGACTAGCGGGAGATACTACGAGCAGTACTTC
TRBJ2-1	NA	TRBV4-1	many	CASSRKISGDHNEQFF	TGCGCCAGCAGCCGTAAAATCAGCGGAGACCACAATGAGCAGTTCTTC
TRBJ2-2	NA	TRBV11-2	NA	CASSLESGTGELFF	TGTGCCAGCAGCTTAGAATCAGGCACCGGGGAGCTGTTTTTT
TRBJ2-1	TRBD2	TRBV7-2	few	CASSLGGTSIAHEQFF	TGTGCCAGCAGCTTAGGTGGGACTAGCATAGCCCATGAGCAGTTCTTC
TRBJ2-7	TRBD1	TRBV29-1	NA	CSVAGQAPPEQYF	TGCAGCGTGGCCGGACAGGCTCCTCCCGAGCAGTACTTC
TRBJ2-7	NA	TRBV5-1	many	CASSLLLQGYEQYF	TGCGCCAGCAGCTTGTTACTCCAGGGGTACGAGCAGTACTTC
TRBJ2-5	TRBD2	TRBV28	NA	CASWSGSGRETQYF	TGTGCCAGCTGGAGCGGGAGTGGTAGGGAGACCCAGTACTTC
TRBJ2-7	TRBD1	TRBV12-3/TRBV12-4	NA	CASTWGRGPHYEQYF	TGTGCCAGCACCTGGGGCAGGGGGCCCCACTACGAGCAGTACTTC
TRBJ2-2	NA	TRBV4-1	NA	CASSQGRIGTSTGELFF	TGCGCCAGCAGCCAAGGAAGAATCGGGACCTCCACCGGGGAGCTGTTTTTT
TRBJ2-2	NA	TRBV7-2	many	CASRSDRNTGELFF	TGTGCCAGCAGGTCGGACAGAAACACCGGGGAGCTGTTTTTT
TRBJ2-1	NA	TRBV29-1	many	CSARDSGGGEQFF	TGCAGCGCGCGGGACTCTGGTGGTGGTGAGCAGTTCTTC